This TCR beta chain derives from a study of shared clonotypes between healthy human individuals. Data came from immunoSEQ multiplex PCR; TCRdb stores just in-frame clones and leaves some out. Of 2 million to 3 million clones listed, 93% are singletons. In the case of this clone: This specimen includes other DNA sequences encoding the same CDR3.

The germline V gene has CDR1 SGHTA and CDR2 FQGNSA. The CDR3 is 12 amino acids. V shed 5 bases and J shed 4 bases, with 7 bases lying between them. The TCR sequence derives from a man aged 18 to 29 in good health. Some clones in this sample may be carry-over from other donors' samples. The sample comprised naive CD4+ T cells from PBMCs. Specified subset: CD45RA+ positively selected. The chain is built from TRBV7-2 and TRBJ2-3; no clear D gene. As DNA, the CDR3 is TGTGCCAGCAGCCAAGGACCAGATACGCAGTATTTT. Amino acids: CASSQGPDTQYF.